Listed here are 26 T cell receptor beta chains from one sample, sequenced in a study of OX40 agonist ivuxolimab in advanced cancers. The assay was immunoSEQ multiplex PCR, and TCRdb's table has in-frame clones only and misses some. Here the sample spans tens of thousands of clones, around 80% being singletons. The input for sequencing was CD4+ or CD8+ T cells sorted from blood, taken in a trial of the OX40 agonist ivuxolimab. Receptors were obtained from an adult with an advanced solid tumor such as melanoma, head and neck, liver or kidney cancer.

This clone was seen more than once but under ten times. V gene TRBV7-8 combines with J gene TRBJ1-5; D is unclear. The CDR3 extends over 13 amino acids. The germline V gene has CDR1 SGHVS and CDR2 FQNEAQ. V was shortened by 1 base and J by 11 bases, with 12 bases between the two germline ends. This CDR3 is CASSLEPRAAQHF. CDR3 in DNA: TGTGCCAGCAGCTTAGAACCGAGGGCCGCCCAGCATTTT. Filled out from reference TRBV7-8 and TRBJ1-5, the complete variable domain reads GAGVSQSPRYKVAKRGQDVALRCDPISGHVSLFWYQQALGQGPEFLTYFQNEAQLDKSGLPSDRFFAERPEGSVSTLKIQRTQQEDSAVYLCASSLEPRAAQHFGDGTRLSIL.

This chain joins TRBV11-2 and TRBJ2-7, with TRBD2 as a possible D gene (7 bases). The germline V gene has CDR1 SGHAT and CDR2 FQNNGV. The ends were cut back, 1 base at V and 3 bases at J, with 10 bases in the middle. The CDR3 totals 14 residues. CDR3 loop: CASSLVRGGYEQYF. The CDR3 DNA sequence: TGTGCCAGCAGCTTAGTTAGGGGGGGCTACGAGCAGTACTTC.

CDR3: CASSFDTGELFF. The CDR3 DNA reads TGTGCCAGCAGCTTTGATACCGGGGAGCTGTTTTTT. The chain is built from TRBV7-2 and TRBJ2-2; unclear D gene. Germline V lookup: CDR1 SGHTA, CDR2 FQGNSA. V was shortened by 3 bases and J by 5 bases, with 4 bases between the two germline ends. This CDR3 comprises 12 residues.

The chain has TRBV5-6 and TRBJ2-7; D is unclear. CDR1 is SGHDT and CDR2 is YYEEEE in the germline V gene. CDR3 length: 14 residues. V dropped 4 bases and J dropped 5 bases, with 16 bases sitting between them. The CDR3 here is CASSNVVGFNEQYF. In nucleotides, the CDR3 is TGTGCCAGCAGCAACGTCGTAGGGTTCAACGAGCAGTACTTC.

This chain joins TRBV7-9 and TRBJ2-1, with a weak D call TRBD1 (5 bases). This CDR3 comprises 14 residues. Deletions cut 4 bases from V and 4 bases from J, with 11 bases between. CDR1 is SEHNR and CDR2 is FQNEAQ in the germline V gene (reference sequence). Written as DNA, the CDR3 is TGTGCCAGCAGCTCAGGACAACTATACAATGAGCAGTTCTTC. Translated, it gives CASSSGQLYNEQFF.

This sequence joins TRBV30 and TRBJ2-7; 7 bases line up with TRBD1. Trimming at V came to 4 bases and at J to 2 bases, leaving 8 bases not matched to a gene. Per the germline V gene, CDR1 is GTSNPN and CDR2 is SVGIG (reference sequence). CDR3 size: 14 residues. DNA of the CDR3: TGTGCCTGGAAAGTTGTGACAGGGCCCTACGAGCAGTACTTC. Amino acid sequence: CAWKVVTGPYEQYF.

The V call is TRBV5-4, the J call TRBJ2-7; D is perhaps TRBD2 (5 bases). V dropped 0 bases and J dropped 4 bases, with 14 bases sitting between them. This CDR3 comprises 15 residues. Germline V gives CDR1 SGHNT, CDR2 YYREEE (reference sequence). The CDR3 bases are TGTGCCAGCAGCTTGGGAATGGGAGTGATATACGAGCAGTACTTC. This encodes CASSLGMGVIYEQYF.

This clone was seen once. The V gene is TRBV7-6, the J gene TRBJ1-2; maybe TRBD1 (5 bases). This CDR3 has 14 residues. Germline loops: CDR1 SGHVS, CDR2 FNYEAQ. With 0 bases removed from V and 9 bases from J, the gap between germline ends came to 14 bases. CDR3 sequence: CASSLAAAGTSYTF. The CDR3 region has the DNA TGTGCCAGCAGCTTAGCGGCCGCAGGGACTAGCTACACCTTC.

The chain combines TRBV5-1 with TRBJ1-2; the match to TRBD1 covers 11 bases. Trimming took 4 bases from V and 8 from J; bases not matched to a gene: 7. The germline V gene encodes CDR1 SGHRS and CDR2 YFSETQ. This CDR3 has 14 amino acids. CDR3 nucleotide sequence: TGCGCCAGCAGCGCGGGACAGGGGGAGGGAGGCTACACCTTC. As protein: CASSAGQGEGGYTF. Combining the CDR3 with reference TRBV5-1 and TRBJ1-2 gives the whole variable domain KAGVTQTPRYLIKTRGQQVTLSCSPISGHRSVSWYQQTPGQGLQFLFEYFSETQRNKGNFPGRFSGRQFSNSRSEMNVSTLELGDSALYLCASSAGQGEGGYTFGSGTRLTVV.

The rearrangement links TRBV19 to TRBJ1-2; the D gene is possibly TRBD1 (6 bases). V was trimmed by 3 bases and J by 2 bases, leaving 25 bases between them. The CDR3 extends over 19 amino acids. Germline V gives CDR1 LNHDA, CDR2 SQIVND (reference sequence). CDR3 sequence (DNA): TGTGCCAGTAGTATTGTTTCGGGCAGGGGCTCAATAACGAACTATGGCTACACCTTC. Its protein product is CASSIVSGRGSITNYGYTF.

Concerning this clone: This could be a read error, since a much larger clone is one nucleotide away. Distinct nucleotide sequences in the sample also encode this CDR3. The V call is TRBV29-1, the J call TRBJ2-7; 11 positions match TRBD1. The CDR3 totals 13 residues. J gave up 3 bases and V 5 bases, and 3 bases lay outside the gene matches. Germline loops: CDR1 SQVTM, CDR2 ANQGSEA. CDR3 amino acids: CSVRTGGFYEQYF. The CDR3 DNA follows: TGCAGCGTTCGGACAGGGGGCTTCTACGAGCAGTACTTC.

This chain joins TRBV7-2 and TRBJ2-5; 14 bases agree with TRBD2. There are 18 residues in the CDR3. V trimming: 5 bases; J trimming: 4 bases; junction bases outside the gene matches: 12. Germline values: CDR1 SGHTA, CDR2 FQGNSA. CDR3: CASSQGTSGRPLRETQYF. The CDR3 nucleotides read TGTGCCAGCAGCCAGGGGACTAGCGGGAGACCCCTTAGAGAGACCCAGTACTTC.

The rearrangement uses TRBV6-4 and TRBJ1-2; 7 bases are a match to TRBD1. Germline loops: CDR1 MRHNA, CDR2 SNTAGT. J lost 7 bases, V lost 5 bases, and 16 bases had no gene match. The CDR3 runs to 16 residues. CDR3 protein: CASSPSPYPGGTGYTF. In DNA form, the CDR3 reads TGTGCCAGCAGTCCCTCCCCCTACCCAGGGGGGACTGGCTACACCTTC.

This rearrangement joins TRBV5-8 to TRBJ2-7; D remains unclear. This CDR3 spans 15 amino acids. V lost 5 bases, J lost 0 bases, and 15 bases lay in between. CDR1 and CDR2 (germline): SGHTS, YDEGEE. The CDR3 DNA reads TGTGCCAGCAGGGTGGAGTCGCTAGACTCCTACGAGCAGTACTTC. This gives the protein CASRVESLDSYEQYF.

The V call is TRBV19, the J call TRBJ2-6, with 8 positions matching TRBD1. V was pared by 5 bases and J by 3 bases, with 6 bases of the junction left unmatched. Germline V CDR1 and CDR2: LNHDA, SQIVND (reference sequence). The CDR3 is 16 residues long. CDR3 amino acids: CASSQGAFDGANVLTF. DNA for the CDR3: TGTGCCAGTAGTCAGGGGGCTTTTGATGGGGCCAACGTCCTGACTTTC.

This clone was detected once. The chain recombines TRBV27 with TRBJ1-5; TRBD1 aligns across 11 bases. The CDR3 consists of 18 residues. The trim removed 6 bases at V and 2 bases at J, leaving 12 bases unmatched. Germline V gene data show CDR1 as MNHEY and CDR2 as SMNVEV (reference sequence). The CDR3 loop reads CASSPSRTGGEGNQPQHF. The CDR3 DNA is TGTGCCAGCAGCCCCTCTCGGACAGGGGGCGAGGGCAATCAGCCCCAGCATTTT.

The chain joins TRBV7-2 to TRBJ2-2, with D maybe TRBD1 (6 bases). CDR1 SGHTA and CDR2 FQGNSA come from the germline V gene. The CDR3 extends over 16 amino acids. Trimming shortened V by 5 bases and J by 0 bases, and 13 bases separated the two germline ends. The CDR3 is CASSRRGPTNTGELFF. CDR3 nucleotide sequence: TGTGCCAGCAGCCGCAGGGGACCGACGAACACCGGGGAGCTGTTTTTT. The variable domain in full, with the rest retrieved from reference TRBV7-2 and TRBJ2-2, is GAGVSQSPSNKVTEKGKDVELRCDPISGHTALYWYRQSLGQGLEFLIYFQGNSAPDKSGLPSDRFSAERTGGSVSTLTIQRTQQEDSAVYLCASSRRGPTNTGELFFGEGSRLTVL.

V usage is TRBV2 and J usage is TRBJ2-1; 9 bases match TRBD2. The CDR3 has 16 amino acids. The V segment lost 4 bases and the J segment 5 bases; nucleotides outside the gene matches: 9. Germline CDR1 SNHLY, CDR2 FYNNEI. The CDR3 is CASSAGVAGGDNEQFF. For the CDR3, the DNA is TGTGCCAGCAGTGCCGGGGTGGCGGGAGGGGACAATGAGCAGTTCTTC.

The sample holds one count of this clone. The CDR3 DNA follows: TGTGCCAGCAGTTTGAGGCAGGGGGCCTACGAGCAGTACTTC. It translates to CASSLRQGAYEQYF. The chain employs TRBV27 and TRBJ2-7, with TRBD1 matching 7 bases. The CDR3 extends over 14 amino acids. V dropped 3 bases and J dropped 2; count of bases not matched to a gene: 4. CDR1 MNHEY and CDR2 SMNVEV come from the germline V gene (reference sequence).

This clone is a singleton in its sample. The chain combines TRBV6-5 with TRBJ1-5; possibly TRBD1 for D (5 bases). This CDR3 is built from 15 residues. Germline CDR1 and CDR2: MNHEY and SVGAGI. The germline V and J ends were trimmed by 0 bases and 3 bases, with 9 bases remaining between them. Here the CDR3 DNA reads TGTGCCAGCAGTTACTCAAGGGGTTTCAATCAGCCCCAGCATTTT. Its protein is CASSYSRGFNQPQHF.

This clone has just a few counts. V usage is TRBV7-9 and J usage is TRBJ2-1; TRBD2 might be the D (6 bases). There are 17 residues in the CDR3. V lost 3 bases, J lost 2 bases, and 17 bases lay in between. CDR1 is SEHNR and CDR2 is FQNEAQ in the germline V gene (reference sequence). CDR3: CASSFPTSGSTYNEQFF. CDR3 nucleotide sequence: TGTGCCAGCAGCTTCCCGACCTCCGGGAGTACCTACAATGAGCAGTTCTTC.

This sequence joins TRBV11-2 and TRBJ2-3, with D perhaps given as TRBD1 or TRBD2 (7 bases each). The CDR3 is 16 amino acids. Germline V gene sequence: CDR1 SGHAT, CDR2 FQNNGV. V dropped 2 bases and J dropped 2 bases, with 14 bases sitting between them. The CDR3 DNA follows: TGTGCCAGCAGCTTAACAGGGGAGGGGGTCACAGATACGCAGTATTTT. Amino acid sequence: CASSLTGEGVTDTQYF.

This chain joins TRBV19 and TRBJ2-1; the match to TRBD2 covers 8 bases. The ends lost 9 bases at V and 4 bases at J; junction bases unmatched: 8. This CDR3 contains 14 residues. Per germline, CDR1 LNHDA and CDR2 SQIVND (reference sequence). The DNA for the CDR3 is TGTGCCAGCAATCTGGGCGGGAGGTACAATGAGCAGTTCTTC. It is translated as CASNLGGRYNEQFF.

A single count supports this clone. The chain joins TRBV14 to TRBJ2-7; a weak D match, TRBD1 (5 bases). Germline CDR1 and CDR2: SGHDN and FVKESK. V was trimmed by 0 bases and J by 2 bases, leaving 11 bases between them. This CDR3 has 15 amino acids. For the CDR3, the DNA is TGTGCCAGCAGCCAAGATTTTGGGGCCACCTACGAGCAGTACTTC. It is translated as CASSQDFGATYEQYF.

The V call is TRBV23-1, the J call TRBJ1-5; the D gene is possibly TRBD1 (6 bases). Being an ORF, TRBV23-1 has a function that is uncertain. The CDR3 consists of 16 residues. V was trimmed by 5 bases and J by 2 bases, leaving 16 bases between them. The CDR3 DNA sequence: TGCGCCAGCAGTGTAACAGGGAATTGCGGCAATCAGCCCCAGCATTTT. The encoded protein is CASSVTGNCGNQPQHF.

This sequence joins TRBV7-2 and TRBJ2-5; 7 nucleotides match TRBD2. The CDR3 is made up of 16 amino acids. The junction had 16 bases not matched to a gene; V was cut back by 7 bases and J by 5 bases. Germline V lookup: CDR1 SGHTA, CDR2 FQGNSA. Here the CDR3 DNA reads TGTGCCAGCAACAAAAGGAGAGGGGCGGGAGAGGAGACCCAGTACTTC. Its protein product is CASNKRRGAGEETQYF.